This entry describes one TCR beta chain. Its antigen is not identified. Sequencing used immunoSEQ multiplex PCR; TCRdb keeps in-frame clones, though not all of them. Altogether around 53,000 clones are present, 65% to 85% being singletons, with the ten largest covering approximately 31%. The sample originates from a study of lymphopenia after photon versus proton radiotherapy. Germline values: CDR1 SSHAT, CDR2 FNYEAQ (reference sequence). With 5 bases removed from V and 2 bases from J, the gap between germline ends came to 12 bases. The CDR3 is made up of 14 amino acids. Points from the study as a whole: After lymphocyte nadir, photon-treated repertoires showed oligoclonal expansion, especially CD8+ Temra.

Source: peripheral blood, taken from a patient treated with photon-based radiotherapy. The chain is built from TRBV7-7 and TRBJ2-5; no definite D call. The TCR originated in a man aged 50 to 60 with gastric cancer. The CDR3 sequence: CASSRRGVQETQYF. CDR3 nucleotide sequence: TGTGCCAGCAGCCGTCGTGGCGTACAAGAGACCCAGTACTTC.